One and the same sample provided the 30 T cell receptor beta chains below, sequenced in a study of control samples from healthy donors and cancer patients. Using immunoSEQ multiplex PCR, the repertoire was profiled, and TCRdb retains in-frame clones only, with some absent. Altogether more than 140,000 clones are present, about 89% being singletons, with the ten largest covering 6% to 9%. The sequenced sample consisted of blood. These receptors originate from a man aged 18 to 30 in good health.

The chain uses TRBV9 and TRBJ1-3; D ambiguous. V was cut by 0 bases and J by 2 bases, with 12 bases left in between. Germline loops: CDR1 SGDLS, CDR2 YYNGEE. The CDR3 sequence is 16 residues long. The CDR3 loop reads CASSVDSPGTGNTIYF. CDR3 nucleotide sequence: TGTGCCAGCAGCGTAGATAGCCCAGGCACTGGAAACACCATATATTTT.

This chain uses TRBV5-6 with TRBJ2-7; 7 nucleotides line up with TRBD1. V was pared by 4 bases and J by 2 bases, with 12 bases of the junction left unmatched. The CDR3 sequence is 16 residues long. The germline V gene encodes CDR1 SGHDT and CDR2 YYEEEE. The DNA for the CDR3 is TGTGCCAGCAGCAAAAACCCGGGACAGATAGCCTACGAGCAGTACTTC. Translation: CASSKNPGQIAYEQYF.

As DNA, the CDR3 is TGCGCCAGCAGCCAAGAGTGGGCCGGACAGAGCCTTAATGAAAAACTGTTTTTT. It encodes CASSQEWAGQSLNEKLFF. The J gene is TRBJ1-4, the V gene TRBV4-3, with TRBD1 as a possible D gene (6 bases). CDR1 and CDR2 from the germline V gene are LGHNA and YSLEER. The V end lost 0 bases, the J end lost 4 bases, and 18 bases lay between the germline ends. CDR3 length equals 18 residues.

This chain joins TRBV11-3 and TRBJ2-3; D not resolved. This CDR3 contains 13 residues. Trimming left V 2 bases short and J 5 bases short, with 8 bases between. CDR1 is SGHNT and CDR2 is YENEEA in the germline V gene. The CDR3 bases are TGTGCCAGCAGCTTACACGGTGGAGATACGCAGTATTTT. Its protein product is CASSLHGGDTQYF.

This clone turned up a few times. The genes are TRBV21-1 and TRBJ1-6. TRBV21-1 is an annotated pseudogene. This CDR3 contains 13 residues. CDR3 residues: CAILKGYNSPLHF. The CDR3 DNA sequence: TGTGCCATCCTTAAGGGTTATAATTCACCCCTCCACTTT.

J is TRBJ2-7 and V is TRBV24-1; the match to TRBD1 covers 9 bases. The germline V gene has CDR1 KGHDR and CDR2 SFDVKD. The V segment lost 4 bases and the J segment 10 bases; nucleotides outside the gene matches: 10. This CDR3 is 14 amino acids long. CDR3 DNA sequence: TGTGCCACCAGTGACCCGGGTGAGGGACAGGGTCAGTACTTC. It codes for CATSDPGEGQGQYF.

The chain combines TRBV9 with TRBJ1-1, with D possibly being TRBD1 (5 bases). Trimming left V 0 bases short and J 2 bases short, with 11 bases between. This CDR3 comprises 15 residues. In germline, CDR1 is SGDLS, CDR2 YYNGEE. CDR3 sequence reads: CASSVGGSVNTEAFF. The CDR3 nucleotides read TGTGCCAGCAGCGTAGGGGGCAGCGTTAACACTGAAGCTTTCTTT.

CDR3 region: CASSDPGNSGNTIYF. The CDR3 DNA is TGTGCCAGCAGTGATCCAGGGAACTCTGGAAACACCATATATTTT. The V call is TRBV2, the J call TRBJ1-3; a weak D match, TRBD1 (5 bases). CDR3 length: 15 residues. Trimming took 3 bases from V and 0 from J, leaving 9 bases between them. The germline CDR1 and CDR2 sequences are SNHLY and FYNNEI.

The chain recombines TRBV4-1 with TRBJ1-2; D is possibly TRBD1 (5 bases). There are 16 residues in the CDR3. Germline V gives CDR1 MGHRA, CDR2 YSYEKL. V was clipped by 4 bases and J by 0 bases, with 15 bases between them. CDR3 sequence: CASSRGIREANYGYTF. The CDR3 DNA reads as TGCGCCAGCAGCCGGGGGATCAGGGAAGCTAACTATGGCTACACCTTC.

The chain combines TRBV7-9 with TRBJ1-1; a weak D match, TRBD1 (5 bases). CDR3 length: 14 residues. The V end was cut by 4 bases, the J end by 0 bases, with 9 bases between. CDR1 is SEHNR, CDR2 FQNEAQ, per germline (reference sequence). CDR3 sequence: CASSYRDLNTEAFF. The CDR3 DNA reads TGTGCCAGCAGCTACCGGGACCTGAACACTGAAGCTTTCTTT.

The rearrangement links TRBV27 to TRBJ2-1; D is perhaps TRBD2 (7 bases). Trimming stripped 5 bases from V and 8 bases from J, with 22 bases between. In germline, CDR1 is MNHEY, CDR2 SMNVEV (reference sequence). CDR3 length: 16 amino acids. The CDR3: CASSKPMGGAAYEQFF. The CDR3 nucleotides read TGTGCCAGCAGTAAACCGATGGGGGGGGCCGCATATGAGCAGTTCTTC.

CDR3 loop: CASSQGTVSLPSSTDTQYF. In nucleotides, the CDR3 is TGTGCCAGCAGCCAAGGGACAGTGAGCTTACCATCTAGCACAGATACGCAGTATTTT. The chain combines TRBV3-1 (or the pseudogene TRBV3-2) with TRBJ2-3, with a weak D call TRBD1 (6 bases). This CDR3 spans 19 amino acids. CDR1 and CDR2 from the germline V gene are LGHDT and YNNKEL (reference sequence). V was cut by 1 base and J by 0 bases, with 20 bases left in between.

V usage is TRBV5-1 and J usage is TRBJ2-5; D gene uncertain. The CDR3 totals 14 residues. V was clipped by 3 bases and J by 2 bases, with 11 bases between them. Germline V gives CDR1 SGHRS, CDR2 YFSETQ. The DNA for the CDR3 is TGCGCCAGCAGCTCTGGACGACATCAAGAGACCCAGTACTTC. It codes for CASSSGRHQETQYF.

This sequence joins TRBV7-9 and TRBJ2-7, with 12 bases lining up with TRBD1. The V gene end was trimmed by 5 bases and the J gene end by 3 bases; junction bases not matched to a gene: 17. This CDR3 contains 19 residues. CDR1 and CDR2 from the germline V gene are SEHNR and FQNEAQ (reference sequence). The CDR3 DNA reads TGTGCCAGCAGCGTCGCCCCGGGACAGGGGGCGCGGACAGTCTACGAGCAGTACTTC. Protein sequence: CASSVAPGQGARTVYEQYF. The variable domain in full, with the rest retrieved from reference TRBV7-9 and TRBJ2-7, is DTGVSQNPRHKITKRGQNVTFRCDPISEHNRLYWYRQTLGQGPEFLTYFQNEAQLEKSRLLSDRFSAERPKGSFSTLEIQRTEQGDSAMYLCASSVAPGQGARTVYEQYFGPGTRLTVT.

V usage is TRBV18 and J usage is TRBJ1-5, with TRBD1 matching 9 bases. V lost 6 bases to trimming and J lost 5 bases; unmatched junction nucleotides: 8. CDR1 and CDR2 from the germline V gene are KGHSH and LQKENI. The CDR3 runs 15 residues. CDR3 sequence (DNA): TGTGCCAGCTCCCCCGGGACAGGGCGAGATCAGCCCCAGCATTTT. Protein product: CASSPGTGRDQPQHF.

The chain recombines TRBV28 with TRBJ2-7; 11 bases line up with TRBD1. V shed 11 bases and J 3 bases; nucleotides not matched to a gene: 6. Germline CDR1 and CDR2: MDHEN and SYDVKM. The CDR3 spans 13 residues. The DNA of the CDR3 is TGTGCCGCCCGGGACAGGGGGTACTACGAGCAGTACTTC. It encodes CAARDRGYYEQYF.

Of note for this clone: This sample also contains other DNA sequences that code for the same CDR3. The V and J genes are TRBV5-1 and TRBJ1-2; D possibly corresponds to TRBD1 (5 bases). The CDR3 loop spans 13 amino acids. The germline gives CDR1 SGHRS, CDR2 YFSETQ. The V and J ends lost 0 bases and 2 bases respectively, with 5 bases between them. The CDR3: CASSLEGNYGYTF. In DNA, the CDR3 is TGCGCCAGCAGCTTGGAGGGGAACTATGGCTACACCTTC. Together with reference TRBV5-1 and TRBJ1-2, the CDR3 gives the full variable domain: KAGVTQTPRYLIKTRGQQVTLSCSPISGHRSVSWYQQTPGQGLQFLFEYFSETQRNKGNFPGRFSGRQFSNSRSEMNVSTLELGDSALYLCASSLEGNYGYTFGSGTRLTVV.

V gene TRBV19 combines with J gene TRBJ1-2; TRBD1 matches at 12 bases. There are 14 residues in the CDR3. Trimming cost V 7 bases and J 8 bases; bases outside gene matches: 8. CDR1 is LNHDA, CDR2 SQIVND, per germline (reference sequence). The CDR3 nucleotides read TGTGCCAGTACCACCGGGACAGGGGGCAGGGGCTACACCTTC. Its protein product is CASTTGTGGRGYTF.

V is TRBV19 and J is TRBJ1-1; D perhaps matches TRBD1 (6 bases). Germline V lookup: CDR1 LNHDA, CDR2 SQIVND (reference sequence). The CDR3 is made up of 13 amino acids. V was cut by 4 bases and J by 10 bases, with 16 bases left in between. CDR3 nucleotides: TGTGCCAGTAGTACTAAAAAACAGGGTGGAGCTTTCTTT. Translation: CASSTKKQGGAFF.

This chain links TRBV7-9 with TRBJ2-3, with D perhaps TRBD1 (6 bases). There are 15 residues in the CDR3. Germline CDR1 is SEHNR and CDR2 is FQNEAQ (reference sequence). V lost 5 bases, J lost 2 bases, and 14 bases lay in between. CDR3 sequence: CASSEDSRSTDTQYF. CDR3 sequence (DNA): TGTGCCAGCAGCGAGGACAGTAGGTCCACAGATACGCAGTATTTT.

The chain employs TRBV25-1 and TRBJ1-3; D perhaps matches TRBD1 (5 bases). This CDR3 has 13 amino acids. V was trimmed by 3 bases and J by 3 bases, leaving 6 bases between them. CDR1 and CDR2 (germline): MGHDK, SYGVNS. CDR3 nucleotides: TGTGCCAGCAGTGACAGGGTTGGAAACACCATATATTTT. Its translation is CASSDRVGNTIYF.

The chain links TRBV9 to TRBJ2-3; 8 bases align to TRBD1. The germline V gene encodes CDR1 SGDLS and CDR2 YYNGEE. After removal of 0 bases from V and 4 bases from J, the junction contained 4 bases not matched to a gene. The CDR3 contains 15 residues. Written as DNA, the CDR3 is TGTGCCAGCAGCGTAGCAGGGGGCAGGGCAGATACGCAGTATTTT. Its translation is CASSVAGGRADTQYF.

This clone was picked up one time. The CDR3 region has the DNA TGTGCCAGCAGCAAAGGTGTGATTGATACAGATACGCAGTATTTT. Protein sequence: CASSKGVIDTDTQYF. V and J are TRBV7-2 and TRBJ2-3; no clear D. CDR1 is SGHTA and CDR2 is FQGNSA in the germline V gene. This CDR3 is 15 amino acids long. The ends were cut back, 5 bases at V and 3 bases at J, with 15 bases in the middle.

This chain uses TRBV2 with TRBJ1-1; tentatively, D is TRBD1 (6 bases). The CDR3 has 15 amino acids. Germline V gives CDR1 SNHLY, CDR2 FYNNEI. V was trimmed by 6 bases and J by 0 bases, leaving 14 bases between them. CDR3 DNA: TGTGCCAGCAGGCCAACAGGGAGTCTGAACACTGAAGCTTTCTTT. Translated, it gives CASRPTGSLNTEAFF.

The J gene is TRBJ2-2, the V gene TRBV29-1; possible D gene TRBD2, 6 bases. V was cut by 5 bases and J by 7 bases, with 17 bases left in between. CDR1 is SQVTM and CDR2 is ANQGSEA in the germline V gene. The CDR3 runs 14 residues. CDR3 bases: TGCAGCGTTTGTGGACTACGATCAGGCGGGGAGCTGTTTTTT. Translation: CSVCGLRSGGELFF.

The genes are TRBV18 and TRBJ1-3; TRBD1 is a possible D gene (5 bases). The germline V gene encodes CDR1 KGHSH and CDR2 LQKENI. The CDR3 covers 15 residues. The ends were cut back, 4 bases at V and 0 bases at J, with 10 bases in the middle. The CDR3 region is CASSQDTNSGNTIYF. CDR3 sequence (DNA): TGTGCCAGCTCACAGGACACAAACTCTGGAAACACCATATATTTT.

The chain joins TRBV12-3 or TRBV12-4 to TRBJ2-5; 7 bases are a match to TRBD1. J gave up 5 bases and V 5 bases, and 5 bases lay outside the gene matches. This CDR3 has 13 residues. The CDR3 coding sequence is TGTGCCAGCAGTCAGGGGGTGTGGGAGACCCAGTACTTC. Encoded protein: CASSQGVWETQYF.

As for this clone: Other DNA sequences in the same sample also yield this CDR3. The genes are TRBV18 and TRBJ2-5; D remains unclear. There are 13 residues in the CDR3. Trimming took 3 bases from V and 2 from J, leaving 7 bases between them. Germline V gene lookup returns CDR1 KGHSH and CDR2 LQKENI. The CDR3 coding sequence is TGTGCCAGCTCACCCGGCCAGCAAGAGACCCAGTACTTC. Translated, it gives CASSPGQQETQYF. Filled out from reference TRBV18 and TRBJ2-5, the complete variable domain reads NAGVMQNPRHLVRRRGQEARLRCSPMKGHSHVYWYRQLPEEGLKFMVYLQKENIIDESGMPKERFSAEFPKEGPSILRIQQVVRGDSAAYFCASSPGQQETQYFGPGTRLLVL.

The chain links TRBV7-2 to TRBJ2-1, with D possibly matching TRBD1 (5 bases). Looked up from germline, CDR1 is SGHTA and CDR2 is FQGNSA. CDR3 length: 16 residues. Trimming cost V 1 base and J 9 bases, with 19 bases left between them. For the CDR3, the DNA is TGTGCCAGCAGCTTAGGTCGAGTCAGGGTGGTGGGTGAGCAGTTCTTC. This encodes CASSLGRVRVVGEQFF.

The V call is TRBV28, the J call TRBJ2-5; D assignment may be TRBD1 or TRBD2 (7 bases each). V lost 4 bases to trimming and J lost 5 bases, with 17 bases between them. Germline V lookup: CDR1 MDHEN, CDR2 SYDVKM. The length of the CDR3 is 15 residues. The chain's CDR3 is CASSSRVQGGETQYF. In DNA form, the CDR3 reads TGTGCCAGCAGTTCCCGGGTCCAGGGGGGGGAGACCCAGTACTTC. The full variable domain, its missing parts supplied by reference TRBV28 and TRBJ2-5, is DVKVTQSSRYLVKRTGEKVFLECVQDMDHENMFWYRQDPGLGLRLIYFSYDVKMKEKGDIPEGYSVSREKKERFSLILESASTNQTSMYLCASSSRVQGGETQYFGPGTRLLVL.